This T cell receptor beta chain was retrieved from a study of early T cells in non-severe SARS-CoV-2 infection (dated by TCRdb to the early 2020s). Regarding the complete study: Because TCR sequencing relied on bulk RNA taken from unsorted whole blood, pairing of alpha and beta chains was not possible.

Turning to this clonotype: Its antigen is not yet known. No base quality values were provided; no much bigger clone lies one nucleotide off.

Taken from cysteine to phenylalanine, the CDR3 has 18 residues. Left in the record is the CDR3 DNA by itself, 54 bases read in frame from the first base. Per the germline V gene, SGHAT is the CDR1 and FQNNGV is the CDR2. From V the trimming removes 1 base and from J it removes 4 bases, while the gene matches leave 10 bases of the junction unaccounted for. Library generation was performed with 5' RACE. The instrument was a NextSeq 500. To correct for sequencing error and PCR bias, the TCR library protocol tagged individual cDNA molecules with unique molecular identifiers. Sequencing covered both TCR alpha and beta chains, and within each sample the abundances of alpha and beta sequences were tightly co-correlated. Concerning the study's data processing: Decombinator V4 was used to perform V gene, J gene and CDR3 annotation of TCR sequences. Expanded TCRs were defined as changing significantly between any two time points under a Poisson model with p below 0.0001. Abundances of TCRs were expressed as counts per million after normalisation to the total number of TCRs sequenced in each sample. MAIT TCRs were defined by TRAV1-2 paired with TRAJ12, TRAJ20 or TRAJ33, and iNKT TCRs by TRAV10 paired with TRAJ18. A search of VDJdb, accessed on 1 November 2021, was run for TCRs annotated to CMV, EBV and SARS-CoV-2, with TCRs annotated for multiple antigens excluded. The public reads were reanalyzed by TCRdb: fastp trimming at Q25, MiXCR alignment, in-frame beta chains only. CDR3 protein duplicates are merged, each entry listing the most common genes and DNA. The V and J calls follow TCRdb's processing rather than the paper's. Counted in this sample were some 64,000 distinct CDR3 sequences; about 12% of them appeared once. About 8.6% of the sample belongs to the ten largest clones.

A case-control design nested within a healthcare worker cohort in London, UK, was used, with weekly nasopharyngeal swab PCR tests and blood sampling performed. Healthcare workers were recruited during the week of the UK lockdown, between 23 and 31 March 2020, and followed weekly for up to 16 weeks. The paper's findings and limits, for the study overall: VDJdb matching was skewed toward anti-spike CD8 responses and likely underestimated virus-specific expansions, missing private and CD4 specificities.

The rearranged chain carries TRBV11-2 and TRBJ2-7; the junction holds 13 bases that match TRBD2. The clonotype comes from an adult who was a healthcare worker with PCR-confirmed SARS-CoV-2 infection or an uninfected control (not recorded which). Sample: whole blood. The CDR3 protein: CASSLVGLAGRKSYEQYF. The sequence in DNA is TGTGCCAGCAGCTTAGTGGGACTAGCGGGAAGGAAATCGTACGAGCAGTACTTC.